The clone carrying this TCR beta chain was seen a few times. Germline CDR1 and CDR2: KGHSH and LQKENI. This CDR3 has 17 residues. V lost 6 bases to trimming and J lost 7 bases; unmatched junction nucleotides: 10. The data derive from a study of blood T cell repertoires in COVID-19. Study as a whole: Italy, Spain and the United States were the sources of the convalescent and acute COVID-19 samples. In each case, the material was cDNA or gDNA derived from T cells, B-cell-depleted T cells, or PBMCs.

Per the original data handling: Amplification of reference gene primers provided the estimated nucleated cell counts. Sequenced by immunoSEQ multiplex PCR; TCRdb stores in-frame clones only, minus some. V and J calls and clone size are those listed in that table; D and trimming were worked out from the DNA. Of approximately 46,000 clones listed, approximately 89% were seen once; the top ten hold 16%. The sequenced sample consisted of peripheral blood. The receptor comes from a man between 60 and 75 years old with active or convalescent COVID-19. V is TRBV18 and J is TRBJ1-6, with 12 bases that match TRBD1. The chain's CDR3 is CASSLGTGGGLNSPLHF. Here the CDR3 DNA reads TGTGCCAGCTCGCTCGGGACAGGGGGCGGGTTGAATTCACCCCTCCACTTT. The full variable domain, completed using reference TRBV18 and TRBJ1-6, is NAGVMQNPRHLVRRRGQEARLRCSPMKGHSHVYWYRQLPEEGLKFMVYLQKENIIDESGMPKERFSAEFPKEGPSILRIQQVVRGDSAAYFCASSLGTGGGLNSPLHFGNGTRLTVT.